Shown below are 6 T cell receptor beta chains from a single sample sequenced in a study of cytomegalovirus exposure and HLA in healthy donors. With 60 Vbeta and 13 Jbeta primers, the PCR was carried out. The method was immunoSEQ multiplex PCR; TCRdb's version includes in-frame clones alone and lacks a portion of them. This sample's table has over 100,000 clones. The sequenced material came from PBMCs. The source of these receptors is a man younger than 40 in good health and CMV-seronegative.

This sequence joins TRBV2 and TRBJ1-1, with 8 bases lining up with TRBD1. This CDR3 has 14 residues. Per the germline V gene, CDR1 is SNHLY and CDR2 is FYNNEI. V shed 8 bases and J 2 bases; nucleotides not matched to a gene: 7. Here the CDR3 DNA reads TGTGCCAGCGCCGGACAGGGAGGTAACACTGAAGCTTTCTTT. This gives the protein CASAGQGGNTEAFF.

The V call is TRBV5-4, the J call TRBJ2-7, with TRBD1 matching 8 bases. The CDR3 spans 14 residues. Germline CDR1 SGHNT, CDR2 YYREEE (reference sequence). V was clipped by 2 bases and J by 4 bases; unmatched bases: 5. In DNA, the CDR3 is TGTGCCAGCAGCTTTTTCCAGGGGGCATACGAGCAGTACTTC. Residues: CASSFFQGAYEQYF.

This chain joins TRBV10-3 and TRBJ1-5; 9 bases are a match to TRBD1. Germline lookup yields CDR1 ENHRY and CDR2 SYGVKD. The J segment lost 7 bases and the V segment lost 6 bases, leaving 10 bases of the junction unmatched. The CDR3 is made up of 15 amino acids. The DNA of the CDR3 is TGTGCCATCAGCCCGGGACAGGGATCGGGACAGCCCCAGCATTTT. It is translated as CAISPGQGSGQPQHF.

The J gene is TRBJ2-7, the V gene TRBV10-3; 11 bases map to TRBD1. Germline V CDR1 and CDR2: ENHRY, SYGVKD. The trim removed 6 bases at V and 6 bases at J, leaving 7 bases unmatched. CDR3 length equals 14 residues. CDR3 in DNA: TGTGCCATCAGACCTGGACAGGGGGCAACCGAGCAGTACTTC. Protein product: CAIRPGQGATEQYF.

This chain uses TRBV19 with TRBJ1-2; D not certain. The V gene lost 6 bases and the J gene lost 7 bases, with 15 bases spanning the gap. This CDR3 is 13 amino acids long. Germline V CDR1 and CDR2: LNHDA, SQIVND (reference sequence). CDR3 coding DNA: TGTGCCAGTAGCCATACTCCGCCGGGTGGCTACACCTTC. Its translation: CASSHTPPGGYTF.

The CDR3 region is CAVILGQPYEQYF. DNA for the CDR3: TGTGCCGTAATTCTCGGACAGCCCTACGAGCAGTACTTC. V gene TRBV9 combines with J gene TRBJ2-7, with D possibly TRBD1 on 6 matching bases. In germline, CDR1 is SGDLS, CDR2 YYNGEE. This CDR3 contains 13 residues. V lost 10 bases, J lost 2 bases, and 16 bases lay in between.